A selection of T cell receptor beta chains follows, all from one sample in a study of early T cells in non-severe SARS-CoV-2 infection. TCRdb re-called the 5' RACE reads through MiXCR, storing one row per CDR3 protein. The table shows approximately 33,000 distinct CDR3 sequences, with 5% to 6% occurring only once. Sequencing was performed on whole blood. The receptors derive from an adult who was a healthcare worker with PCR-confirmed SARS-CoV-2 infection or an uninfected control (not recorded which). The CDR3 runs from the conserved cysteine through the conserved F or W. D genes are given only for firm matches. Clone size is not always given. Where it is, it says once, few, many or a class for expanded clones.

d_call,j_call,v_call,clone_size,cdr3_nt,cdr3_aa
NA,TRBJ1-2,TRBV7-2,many,TGTGCCAGCAGCTGGTCGACGTCCAGCAACTATGGCTACACCTTC,CASSWSTSSNYGYTF
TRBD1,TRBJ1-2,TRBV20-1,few,TGCAGTGCTTATACTGGACAGGGTGCCTATGGCTACACCTTC,CSAYTGQGAYGYTF
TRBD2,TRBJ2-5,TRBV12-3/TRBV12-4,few,TGTGCCAGCAGTCAGTCCGGGACTAGTGGGGAGACCCAGTACTTC,CASSQSGTSGETQYF
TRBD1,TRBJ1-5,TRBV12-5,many,TGTGCTAGTGGTTTGGCCCTATCCTCCGGGACAGGGATTAATCAGCCCCAGCATTTT,CASGLALSSGTGINQPQHF
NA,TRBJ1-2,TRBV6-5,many,TGTGCCAGCAGCCCCGACAGTGCCTATGGCTACACCTTC,CASSPDSAYGYTF
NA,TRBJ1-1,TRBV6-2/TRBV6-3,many,TGTGCCAGCAGTCGAACAGGAGTATCGAGAACTTTCTTT,CASSRTGVSRTFF
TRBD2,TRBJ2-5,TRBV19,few,TGTGCCAGTAGTCCCCAGCGGGGGACCCATGGGACCCAGTACTTC,CASSPQRGTHGTQYF
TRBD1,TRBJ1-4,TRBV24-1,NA,TGTGCCACCAGTGATCACGGGACAGGGGATGAAAAACTGTTTTTT,CATSDHGTGDEKLFF
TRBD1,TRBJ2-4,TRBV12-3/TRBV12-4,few,TGTGCCAGCAGTTTCTCCAGGGGGCACGGAAACATTCAGTACTTC,CASSFSRGHGNIQYF
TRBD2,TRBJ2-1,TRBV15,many,TGTGCCACCAGCCGCGGGGGAAACTACAATGAGCAGTTCTTC,CATSRGGNYNEQFF
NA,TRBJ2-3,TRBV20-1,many,TGCAGTGCTAGAGTTACAGGGAGGGATACGCAGTATTTT,CSARVTGRDTQYF
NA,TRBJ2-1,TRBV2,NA,TGTGCCAGCAGTGAACAGGGTTACCATGAGCAGTTCTTC,CASSEQGYHEQFF
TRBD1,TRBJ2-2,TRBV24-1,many,TGTGCCACCAGTGAGGCCGGGACAGGACCGACCGGGGAGCTGTTTTTT,CATSEAGTGPTGELFF
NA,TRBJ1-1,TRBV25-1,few,TGTGCCAGCAGTGGGTCCGGGAGCGGCACTGAAGCTTTCTTT,CASSGSGSGTEAFF
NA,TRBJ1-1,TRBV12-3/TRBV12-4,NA,TGTGCCAGCAGTTTAAAAGGGAACACTGAAGCTTTCTTT,CASSLKGNTEAFF
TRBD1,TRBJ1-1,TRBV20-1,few,TGCAGTGCTCCTACAGGGGTCGGCACTGAAGCTTTCTTT,CSAPTGVGTEAFF
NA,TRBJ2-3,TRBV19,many,TGTGCCAGTAGTAGCCCGAGCGGACCTAGCACAGATACGCAGTATTTT,CASSSPSGPSTDTQYF
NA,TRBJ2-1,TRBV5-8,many,TGTGCCAGCAGCTTGTGGGGTAGCGGTCTCAATGAGCAGTTCTTC,CASSLWGSGLNEQFF
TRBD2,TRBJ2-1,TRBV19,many,TGTGCCAGTAGTATAGGACTAGCGGGATCGCTAAATGAGCAGTTCTTC,CASSIGLAGSLNEQFF
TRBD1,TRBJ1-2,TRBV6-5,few,TGTGCCAGCAGTTACTCGGGAGGGGGCAGCTATGGCTACACCTTC,CASSYSGGGSYGYTF
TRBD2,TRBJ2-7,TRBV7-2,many,TGTGCCAGCAGCTCTAGCGGGAGGACTCTTGGGGAGCAGTACTTC,CASSSSGRTLGEQYF
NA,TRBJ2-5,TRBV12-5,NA,TGTGCTAGTGGCTACCAAGAGACCCAGTACTTC,CASGYQETQYF
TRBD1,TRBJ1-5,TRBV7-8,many,TGTGCCAGCAGCGCACACAGGGGCCCCAGCCAGCCCCAGCATTTT,CASSAHRGPSQPQHF
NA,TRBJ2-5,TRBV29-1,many,TGCAGCGTTGCCTGGGAGACCCAGTACTTC,CSVAWETQYF
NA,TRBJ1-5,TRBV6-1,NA,TGTGCCAGCAGTCCTACAGAGAATAGCAATCAGCCCCAGCATTTT,CASSPTENSNQPQHF
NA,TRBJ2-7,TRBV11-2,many,TGTGCCAGCAGCCCCCCCTGGGGGGCCTACGAGCAGTACTTC,CASSPPWGAYEQYF
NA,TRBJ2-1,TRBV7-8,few,TGTGCCAGCAGCTTGGGGCTAGGGACGTACAATGAGCAGTTCTTC,CASSLGLGTYNEQFF
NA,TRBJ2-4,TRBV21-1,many,TGTGCCAGCAGCAAAAAACTCTTCACAGGGCTGAACATTCAGTACTTC,CASSKKLFTGLNIQYF
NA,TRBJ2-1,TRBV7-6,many,TGTGCCAGCAGCTACGGGCCTGGAAGATCTTACAATGAGCAGTTCTTC,CASSYGPGRSYNEQFF
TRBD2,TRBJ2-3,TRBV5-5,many,TGTGCCAGCAGCTTGATAGCGGGAGCAGATACGCAGTATTTT,CASSLIAGADTQYF
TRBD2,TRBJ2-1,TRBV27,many,TGTGCCAGCAGTTCCCCCAGCGGGAGGGCGTACAATGAGCAGTTCTTC,CASSSPSGRAYNEQFF
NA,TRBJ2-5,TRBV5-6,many,TGTGCCAGCACTTATTTAGCGGAAGAGACCCAGTACTTC,CASTYLAEETQYF
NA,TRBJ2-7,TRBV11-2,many,TGTGCCAGCAGCTTAGCCCTTTACGAGCAGTACTTC,CASSLALYEQYF
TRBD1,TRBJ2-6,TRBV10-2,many,TGCGCCAGCACCCCCCGGACAGGACAAACCACCGGGGCCAACGTCCTGACTTTC,CASTPRTGQTTGANVLTF
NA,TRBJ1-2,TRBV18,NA,TGTGCCAGCTCACCAGTCGCTATCAACTATGGCTACACCTTC,CASSPVAINYGYTF
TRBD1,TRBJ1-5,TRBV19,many,TGTGCCAGTAGGAGGACAGGGGATTACAATCAGCCCCAGCATTTT,CASRRTGDYNQPQHF
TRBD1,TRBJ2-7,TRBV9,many,TGTGCCAGCAGGAAGGACAGGGGTCTCAACGAGCAGTACTTC,CASRKDRGLNEQYF
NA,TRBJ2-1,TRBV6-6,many,TGTGCCAGCAGTTACACGCTACTCGGGGGTGCGGGTGAGCAGTTCTTC,CASSYTLLGGAGEQFF
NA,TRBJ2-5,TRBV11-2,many,TGTGCCAGCAGCTTTTATTCAGGGCAAGAGACCCAGTACTTC,CASSFYSGQETQYF
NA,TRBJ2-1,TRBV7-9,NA,TGTGCCAGCAGCTTAGCCCTCGGGAGCGGGTACAATGAGCAGTTCTTC,CASSLALGSGYNEQFF
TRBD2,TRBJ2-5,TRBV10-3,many,TGTGCCATCAGTGAGGAGGGACTAGACCAAGAGACCCAGTACTTC,CAISEEGLDQETQYF
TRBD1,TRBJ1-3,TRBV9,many,TGTGCCAGCAGCGTGGGCGGACAGGGAACTGGAAACACCATATATTTT,CASSVGGQGTGNTIYF
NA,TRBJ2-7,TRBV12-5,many,TGTGCTAGTGGTTTGGTACATAGATCCGAGCAGTACTTC,CASGLVHRSEQYF
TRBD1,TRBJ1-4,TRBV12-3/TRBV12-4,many,TGTGCCAGCAGCGGAACAGGGGCAACGGGTGAAAAACTGTTTTTT,CASSGTGATGEKLFF
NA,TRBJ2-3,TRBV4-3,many,TGCGCCAGCAGCCAAGACCTCCCGGGGTTTGGGACAGATACGCAGTATTTT,CASSQDLPGFGTDTQYF
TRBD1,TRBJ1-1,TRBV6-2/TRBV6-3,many,TGTGCCAGCAACATAGGGACAGGGGGCGCTTACACTGAAGCTTTCTTT,CASNIGTGGAYTEAFF
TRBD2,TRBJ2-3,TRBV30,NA,TGTGCCTGGAGAGTTGCCGGGGGGGGCACAGATACGCAGTATTTT,CAWRVAGGGTDTQYF
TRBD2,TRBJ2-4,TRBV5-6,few,TGTGCCAGCAGCGCGGCGGGGGGGCGTAGCATTCAGTACTTC,CASSAAGGRSIQYF
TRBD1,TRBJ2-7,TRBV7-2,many,TGTGCCAGCAGCTTGGACAGGGGGGACGAGCAGTACTTC,CASSLDRGDEQYF
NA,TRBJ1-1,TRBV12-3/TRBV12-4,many,TGTGCCAGCAGTTCCCCGGATACGGGCACTGAAGCTTTCTTT,CASSSPDTGTEAFF
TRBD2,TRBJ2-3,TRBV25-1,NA,TGTGCCAGCAGAACATTGGGCGGGGGAGTCACAGATACGCAGTATTTT,CASRTLGGGVTDTQYF